A single TCR beta chain is shown here with its context. Antigen unknown. This record belongs to a study of lymphopenia after photon versus proton radiotherapy. Study-wide results and caveats: After the lymphocyte nadir, photon-treated repertoires showed oligoclonal expansion, especially of CD8+ Temra cells.

Assay used: immunoSEQ multiplex PCR; TCRdb lists only in-frame clones, some missing. The repertoire holds thousands of clones, with more than 75% as singletons. CDR3 size: 13 residues. V was trimmed by 4 bases and J by 4 bases, leaving 12 bases between them. CDR1 is SGHNT and CDR2 is YYREEE in the germline V gene (reference sequence). The input for sequencing was peripheral blood, taken from a patient treated with photon-based radiotherapy. This clonotype originated in a man aged 25-40 years with gastric cancer. The genes are TRBV5-4 and TRBJ2-7, with D uncertain. The CDR3 bases are TGTGCCAGCAGCCCCGGGTCTGTATACGAGCAGTACTTC. Encoded protein: CASSPGSVYEQYF. The full variable domain, its missing parts supplied by reference TRBV5-4 and TRBJ2-7, is ETGVTQSPTHLIKTRGQQVTLRCSSQSGHNTVSWYQQALGQGPQFIFQYYREEENGRGNFPPRFSGLQFPNYSSELNVNALELDDSALYLCASSPGSVYEQYFGPGTRLTVT.